This T cell receptor (beta chain) stems from a study of cytotoxic CD8 clonotypes in ibrutinib-treated CLL. The V end lost 0 bases, the J end lost 9 bases, and 15 bases lay between the germline ends. The CDR3 is made up of 15 amino acids. Germline loops: CDR1 MNHNY, CDR2 SVGAGI (reference sequence). Measured with immunoSEQ multiplex PCR; TCRdb has only the in-frame clones, and not every one. The table records more than 200,000 clones, approximately 75% of them present only once. V and J are TRBV6-6 and TRBJ1-5, with a possible D match to TRBD1 (6 bases). The TCR was taken from a human donor with chronic lymphocytic leukemia. The sequencing used PBMCs, collected after 12 months of ibrutinib treatment. CDR3: CASSYSQGLGGPQHF. The DNA of the CDR3 is TGTGCCAGCAGTTACTCGCAGGGGTTGGGTGGGCCCCAGCATTTT.